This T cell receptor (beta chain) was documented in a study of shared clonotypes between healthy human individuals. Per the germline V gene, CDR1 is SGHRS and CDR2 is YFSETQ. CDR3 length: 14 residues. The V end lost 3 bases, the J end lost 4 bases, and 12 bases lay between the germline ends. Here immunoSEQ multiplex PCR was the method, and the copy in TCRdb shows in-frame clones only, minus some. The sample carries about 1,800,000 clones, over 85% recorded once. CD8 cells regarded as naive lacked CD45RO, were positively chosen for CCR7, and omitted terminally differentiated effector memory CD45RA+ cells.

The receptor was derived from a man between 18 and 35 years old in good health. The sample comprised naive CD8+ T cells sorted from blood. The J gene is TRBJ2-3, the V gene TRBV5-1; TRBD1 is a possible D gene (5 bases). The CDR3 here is CASSYLQGPDTQYF. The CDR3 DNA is TGCGCCAGCAGCTACCTGCAGGGTCCAGATACGCAGTATTTT.